Following are 3 T cell receptor beta chains from one sample sequenced in a study of shared T cell receptors in the human thymus. Profiling relied on immunoSEQ multiplex PCR, and the TCRdb table lists in-frame clones only, not all of them. The sample holds 700,000 or so clones; approximately 83% are singletons and the top ten take roughly 0.01%. Another study also made use of these data, one on human thymus T cells.

The sequencing input was thymocytes. The receptor set was obtained from a girl under two years old with a congenital heart defect.

The chain combines TRBV7-3 with TRBJ2-5, with TRBD2 identical over 9 bases. Trimming took 2 bases from V and 3 from J; bases not matched to a gene: 10. The CDR3 length is 17 residues. From germline, CDR1 is SGHTA and CDR2 FQGTGA. The CDR3 sequence is CASSLGGRQRGEETQYF. The CDR3 DNA is TGTGCCAGCAGCTTAGGGGGTCGGCAGCGGGGGGAAGAGACCCAGTACTTC.

This chain uses TRBV9 with TRBJ2-5, with TRBD2 identical over 7 bases. This CDR3 has 17 amino acids. The V gene end was trimmed by 4 bases and the J gene end by 3 bases; junction bases not matched to a gene: 15. In germline, CDR1 is SGDLS, CDR2 YYNGEE. CDR3 amino acids: CASSNNIAGEAKETQYF. For the CDR3, the DNA is TGTGCCAGCAGCAATAACATCGCGGGGGAAGCTAAAGAGACCCAGTACTTC.

The chain joins TRBV20-1 to TRBJ2-3; maybe TRBD2 (5 bases). This CDR3 has 11 residues. Germline CDR1 and CDR2: DFQATT and SNEGSKA (reference sequence). V shed 3 bases and J shed 4 bases, with 5 bases lying between them. The CDR3 nucleotides read TGCAGTGCTAGCGGGGCAGATACGCAGTATTTT. Protein product: CSASGADTQYF.